These 28 T cell receptor beta chains were sequenced from one sample in a study of blood T cell repertoires in COVID-19. The protocol was immunoSEQ multiplex PCR, while the TCRdb copy is restricted to in-frame clones and leaves out a portion. The data hold 100,000 or so clones, with around 81% observed a single time. Sequencing was performed on peripheral blood. The origin of the receptors is a man aged 45-65 years with active or convalescent COVID-19.

The chain combines TRBV11-3 with TRBJ2-1, with 12 bases matching TRBD2. Germline values: CDR1 SGHNT, CDR2 YENEEA. Unmatched junction bases numbered 9, after V lost 5 bases and J lost 10 bases. The CDR3 totals 15 residues. The CDR3 is CASSRGLAGTGEQFF. Written as DNA, the CDR3 is TGTGCCAGCAGCCGGGGACTAGCGGGTACAGGCGAGCAGTTCTTC.

The rearrangement links TRBV2 to TRBJ2-2; D is unresolved. V shed 0 bases and J shed 6 bases, with 8 bases lying between them. CDR1 SNHLY and CDR2 FYNNEI come from the germline V gene. The length of the CDR3 is 14 residues. The CDR3 DNA is TGTGCCAGCAGTGAAGCGCCGAGTGCCGGGGAGCTGTTTTTT. Translation gives CASSEAPSAGELFF.

V usage is TRBV24-1 and J usage is TRBJ2-2; 7 bases agree with TRBD2. The CDR3 runs 15 residues. V lost 4 bases and J lost 5; bases outside the gene matches: 6. The germline V gene has CDR1 KGHDR and CDR2 SFDVKD. The CDR3 bases are TGTGCCACCAGTGACCCGGGAGGAGGTACCGGGGAGCTGTTTTTT. It yields the protein CATSDPGGGTGELFF.

The rearrangement uses TRBV4-1 and TRBJ2-1; D possibly corresponds to TRBD1 (6 bases). CDR3 length: 17 residues. V was cut by 2 bases and J by 1 base, with 15 bases left in between. The germline gives CDR1 MGHRA, CDR2 YSYEKL. The CDR3 protein is CASSQPTGRGSYNEQFF. The CDR3 DNA reads as TGCGCCAGCAGCCAACCGACGGGTAGGGGGTCCTACAATGAGCAGTTCTTC.

The chain carries TRBV5-6 and TRBJ2-3, with 8 bases lining up with TRBD2. The CDR3 runs to 16 residues. The ends lost 4 bases at V and 6 bases at J; junction bases unmatched: 13. Germline lookup yields CDR1 SGHDT and CDR2 YYEEEE. The CDR3 region is CASSPGGLANRDTQYF. CDR3 coding DNA: TGTGCCAGCAGCCCGGGGGGGCTAGCGAATAGGGATACGCAGTATTTT.

V is TRBV7-9 and J is TRBJ2-2, with 13 bases that match TRBD2. V shed 4 bases, J shed 6 bases, and the junction held 5 bases outside the gene matches. The germline V gene encodes CDR1 SEHNR and CDR2 FQNEAQ (reference sequence). The CDR3 covers 16 residues. In DNA, the CDR3 is TGTGCCAGCAGCTCCAGACTAGCGGGAGGCCCCGGGGAGCTGTTTTTT. Translated: CASSSRLAGGPGELFF.

This clone was detected only a few times. The V gene is TRBV27, the J gene TRBJ2-7, with 7 bases matching TRBD2. The germline V gene encodes CDR1 MNHEY and CDR2 SMNVEV (reference sequence). The CDR3 is 14 residues long. With V trimmed by 5 bases and J by 4 bases, 8 bases remained unmatched. The CDR3: CASSNWGGRYEQYF. The CDR3 DNA sequence: TGTGCCAGCAGTAATTGGGGGGGGAGGTACGAGCAGTACTTC.

The rearrangement joins TRBV12-1 to TRBJ2-1; TRBD2 is taken as the D call from the table, unchecked against the DNA. TRBV12-1 is shown as a pseudogene. The CDR3 runs to 20 residues. CDR3 nucleotides: TGTGCCAGCAGCGCCTTGGGGTACCCTAGCGGGAGTGGGGTACAGGGAGAGCAGTTCTTC. This sequence encodes CASSALGYPSGSGVQGEQFF.

The V and J genes are TRBV5-8 and TRBJ1-5; D is undetermined. CDR3 size: 13 residues. Deletions cut 4 bases from V and 4 bases from J, with 9 bases between. Germline CDR1 is SGHTS and CDR2 is YDEGEE. The CDR3 region is CASSAGINQPQHF. The CDR3 region has the DNA TGTGCCAGCAGCGCGGGGATAAATCAGCCCCAGCATTTT.

The J gene is TRBJ2-1, the V gene TRBV9; 9 positions agree with TRBD2. J gave up 4 bases and V 7 bases, and 15 bases lay outside the gene matches. The CDR3 contains 17 residues. Germline CDR1 is SGDLS and CDR2 is YYNGEE. CDR3 sequence: CASASEGGLATYNEQFF. The CDR3, as DNA: TGTGCCAGCGCCTCCGAGGGGGGACTAGCCACATACAATGAGCAGTTCTTC.

The chain has TRBV5-1 and TRBJ2-7, with 7 bases that match TRBD1. This CDR3 region has 16 residues. Germline loops: CDR1 SGHRS, CDR2 YFSETQ. V lost 6 bases and J lost 3; bases outside the gene matches: 15. The CDR3 spells CASKINPQGDLYEQYF. The CDR3 DNA reads as TGCGCCAGCAAAATTAATCCGCAGGGGGACCTCTACGAGCAGTACTTC.

The genes are TRBV10-2 and TRBJ2-5; TRBD2 agrees at 11 bases. The V and J ends lost 7 bases and 3 bases, in that order; junction bases with no gene match: 1. The CDR3 covers 13 residues. Germline V lookup: CDR1 WSHSY, CDR2 SAAADI. The CDR3 nucleotides read TGCGCCAGCATGGGACTAGCGGAAGAGACCCAGTACTTC. Translating it yields CASMGLAEETQYF.

J is TRBJ1-6 and V is TRBV6-6; D call uncertain. V was clipped by 6 bases and J by 3 bases, with 24 bases between them. The CDR3 totals 19 residues. Germline-derived CDR1 and CDR2 are MNHNY and SVGAGI (reference sequence). DNA of the CDR3: TGTGCCAGCAGCCGACTAGCACCCCACAGCGGCTACTATAATTCACCCCTCCACTTT. Amino acids: CASSRLAPHSGYYNSPLHF.

This clone has only a few counts. This sequence joins TRBV19 and TRBJ2-7; the D gene is possibly TRBD1 (5 bases). CDR1 and CDR2 (germline): LNHDA, SQIVND (reference sequence). This CDR3 contains 13 residues. Trimming removed 5 bases from V and 7 bases from J, with 15 bases in between. CDR3 nucleotide sequence: TGTGCCAGTAGTGAAGGGGCCAGGAAGGAGCAGTACTTC. Translation: CASSEGARKEQYF.

This clone was recorded a few times. J is TRBJ2-2 and V is TRBV24-1, with a possible D match to TRBD2 (6 bases). Trimming shortened V by 0 bases and J by 0 bases, and 10 bases separated the two germline ends. The CDR3 has 17 residues. Germline lookup yields CDR1 KGHDR and CDR2 SFDVKD. The CDR3 DNA reads as TGTGCCACCAGTGATTTGCGGGGGAGTGCGAACACCGGGGAGCTGTTTTTT. Its translation: CATSDLRGSANTGELFF.

The chain employs TRBV5-4 and TRBJ1-6, with 7 bases that match TRBD1. Germline V gives CDR1 SGHNT, CDR2 YYREEE (reference sequence). CDR3 size: 14 residues. J lost 5 bases, V lost 4 bases, and 3 bases had no gene match. DNA for the CDR3: TGTGCCAGCAGCCTTGACAGGGATAATTCACCCCTCCACTTT. Protein sequence: CASSLDRDNSPLHF.

This clone has a handful of counts. This sequence joins TRBV9 and TRBJ1-2, with 11 bases that match TRBD1. Trimming removed 4 bases from V and 3 bases from J; junction bases left unmatched: 5. Germline V CDR1 and CDR2: SGDLS, YYNGEE. The CDR3 runs 15 residues. CDR3 residues: CASSPWTGGDYGYTF. CDR3 bases: TGTGCCAGCAGCCCTTGGACAGGGGGCGACTATGGCTACACCTTC.

The CDR3 is CASSLARVNEKLFF. The CDR3, as DNA: TGTGCCAGCAGCTTAGCCAGGGTTAATGAAAAACTGTTTTTT. The chain recombines TRBV7-2 with TRBJ1-4; TRBD1 is a possible D gene (5 bases). Germline lookup yields CDR1 SGHTA and CDR2 FQGNSA. This CDR3 contains 14 residues. V was cut by 0 bases and J by 4 bases, with 6 bases left in between. Full variable domain (rest looked up from reference TRBV7-2 and TRBJ1-4): GAGVSQSPSNKVTEKGKDVELRCDPISGHTALYWYRQSLGQGLEFLIYFQGNSAPDKSGLPSDRFSAERTGGSVSTLTIQRTQQEDSAVYLCASSLARVNEKLFFGSGTQLSVL.

The gene calls are TRBV5-1 and TRBJ1-5, with 8 positions matching TRBD1. Trimming took 0 bases from V and 1 from J; bases not matched to a gene: 0. This CDR3 has 15 residues. Germline CDR1 reads SGHRS; CDR2 reads YFSETQ. In DNA, the CDR3 is TGCGCCAGCAGCTTGGGGGACAGGAGCAATCAGCCCCAGCATTTT. It translates to CASSLGDRSNQPQHF.

The CDR3 bases are TGTGCCAGCAGCCCAGGACAGGTCTACGAGCAGTACTTC. This gives the protein CASSPGQVYEQYF. The J gene is TRBJ2-7, the V gene TRBV9; 7 positions match TRBD1. The CDR3 has 13 residues. CDR1 is SGDLS and CDR2 is YYNGEE in the germline V gene. Trimming took 4 bases from V and 3 from J; bases not matched to a gene: 4.

About this clone: Within the sample, other DNA sequences also encode this same CDR3. V usage is TRBV5-1 and J usage is TRBJ2-3; D unresolved. The CDR3 is made up of 13 amino acids. The V gene's germline CDR1 is SGHRS and CDR2 YFSETQ. The V end was cut by 0 bases, the J end by 1 base, with 3 bases between. The CDR3 is CASSLAGTDTQYF. Here the CDR3 DNA reads TGCGCCAGCAGCTTGGCCGGCACAGATACGCAGTATTTT.

This chain uses TRBV5-1 with TRBJ2-1; 11 bases line up with TRBD2. V shed 4 bases and J 7 bases; nucleotides not matched to a gene: 10. The CDR3 totals 16 residues. Germline V CDR1 and CDR2: SGHRS, YFSETQ. CDR3 in DNA: TGCGCCAGCAGCGGGCTAGCGGGAGGTTTGAGAAATGAGCAGTTCTTC. Translation gives CASSGLAGGLRNEQFF.

V gene TRBV11-3 combines with J gene TRBJ2-7; 7 positions agree with TRBD1. Per the germline V gene, CDR1 is SGHNT and CDR2 is YENEEA. The ends lost 5 bases at V and 2 bases at J; junction bases unmatched: 12. The CDR3 is 16 residues long. The CDR3 reads CASSPVPGQPAYEQYF. The CDR3 coding sequence is TGTGCCAGCAGCCCTGTCCCGGGACAGCCCGCCTACGAGCAGTACTTC.

The genes are TRBV11-3 and TRBJ2-5; 12 bases map to TRBD2. V shed 6 bases, J shed 4 bases, and the junction held 6 bases outside the gene matches. The CDR3 runs to 15 residues. Germline V gene sequence: CDR1 SGHNT, CDR2 YENEEA. The CDR3 bases are TGTGCCAGCAGGCGACTAGCGGGAGTGTCAGAGACCCAGTACTTC. This encodes CASRRLAGVSETQYF.

The chain joins TRBV5-1 to TRBJ2-7; TRBD1 is a possible D gene (6 bases). The CDR3 spans 14 residues. With 0 bases removed from V and 7 bases from J, the gap between germline ends came to 14 bases. From germline, CDR1 is SGHRS and CDR2 YFSETQ. The CDR3 sequence: CASSLAGELREQYF. The CDR3 DNA sequence: TGCGCCAGCAGCTTGGCAGGGGAACTACGGGAGCAGTACTTC.

The chain combines TRBV6-6 with TRBJ2-3, with 12 nucleotides matching TRBD2. The CDR3 sequence is 15 residues long. CDR1 is MNHNY and CDR2 is SVGAGI in the germline V gene (reference sequence). Trimming removed 4 bases from V and 6 bases from J; junction bases left unmatched: 5. The chain's CDR3 is CASSSPSGRGDTQYF. The CDR3 DNA follows: TGTGCCAGCAGTTCTCCTAGCGGGAGGGGGGATACGCAGTATTTT.

This chain joins TRBV24-1 and TRBJ2-1, with a possible D match to TRBD2 (5 bases). The CDR3 has 12 residues. Trimming removed 4 bases at V and 12 bases at J, with 12 bases between. Germline CDR1 reads KGHDR; CDR2 reads SFDVKD. The CDR3 nucleotides are TGTGCCACCAGTGACCCACCTGAGGGGCAGTTCTTC. This codes for CATSDPPEGQFF.

The gene calls are TRBV30 and TRBJ2-7; 9 bases line up with TRBD1. The CDR3 is made up of 14 amino acids. V lost 2 bases and J lost 6; bases outside the gene matches: 8. The germline V gene has CDR1 GTSNPN and CDR2 SVGIG (reference sequence). The CDR3 region is CAWSKPGQGAEQYF. The CDR3 coding sequence is TGTGCCTGGAGTAAACCGGGACAGGGTGCCGAGCAGTACTTC.